These 30 T cell receptor beta chains were all obtained from the same sample, sequenced in a study of blood T cells in healthy people across ages. Together with a sample-barcoded 5' primer, a J-beta primer mix was included in a second PCR lasting about 6 to 12 cycles. TCRdb re-called the 5' RACE reads with MiXCR, one entry per CDR3 protein. The table records 750,000 or so distinct CDR3 sequences, 20% to 25% of them present only once. These same data were also listed under a study on T cells of mothers and their children.

Sequenced material: blood. These receptors were obtained from a boy between 10 and 17 years old in good health.

The J gene is TRBJ2-1, the V gene TRBV7-3, with TRBD1 matching 7 bases. CDR3 size: 16 residues. V lost 5 bases to trimming and J lost 7 bases; unmatched junction nucleotides: 14. Germline V lookup: CDR1 SGHTA, CDR2 FQGTGA. CDR3 nucleotide sequence: TGTGCCAGCAGCGTGCGAACAGGGGAATCTTGGAATGAGCAGTTCTTC. Translation gives CASSVRTGESWNEQFF.

This clonotype showed up just a few times. The chain employs TRBV28 and TRBJ2-5; 13 bases fit TRBD2. The DNA matches TRBJ2-1 better at its end, which makes the J call doubtful. Germline CDR1 and CDR2: MDHEN and SYDVKM. The CDR3 has 16 amino acids. CDR3 loop: CASSATSGRPGNEQFF. In DNA form, the CDR3 reads TGTGCCAGCAGTGCGACTAGCGGGAGGCCGGGCAATGAGCAGTTCTTC.

V and J are TRBV9 and TRBJ2-4; TRBD1 matches at 11 bases. The CDR3 loop spans 17 amino acids. In germline, CDR1 is SGDLS, CDR2 YYNGEE. V was pared by 3 bases and J by 8 bases, with 13 bases of the junction left unmatched. The CDR3 region has the DNA TGTGCCAGCAGCGGTGGGGGGACAGGGGGGACTAAGCACATTCAGTACTTC. This sequence encodes CASSGGGTGGTKHIQYF.

This chain joins TRBV7-3 and TRBJ2-7; D unclear. The CDR3 covers 13 residues. V lost 0 bases to trimming and J lost 6 bases, with 9 bases between them. The germline V gene encodes CDR1 SGHTA and CDR2 FQGTGA. In DNA, the CDR3 is TGTGCCAGCAGCTTAACGGGGTTAGCCGAGCAGTACTTC. Amino acids: CASSLTGLAEQYF.

The chain combines TRBV9 with TRBJ2-5; D may be TRBD1 (6 bases). Trimming cost V 0 bases and J 5 bases, with 11 bases left between them. CDR3 length equals 14 residues. The germline V gene encodes CDR1 SGDLS and CDR2 YYNGEE. CDR3 protein: CASSVGTGWETQYF. The CDR3, as DNA: TGTGCCAGCAGCGTAGGCACAGGGTGGGAGACCCAGTACTTC.

The V gene is TRBV6-2 or TRBV6-3, the J gene TRBJ2-3; D perhaps matches TRBD2 (7 bases). V was pared by 2 bases and J by 6 bases, with 21 bases between. Germline values: CDR1 MNHEY, CDR2 SVGEGT. This CDR3 comprises 17 residues. The CDR3 bases are TGTGCCAGCAGTTACCCGGGGCCGGGGGGCCGCTATGATACGCAGTATTTT. Protein product: CASSYPGPGGRYDTQYF.

As to this clonotype: The junction and the germline gene differ at one end; a read error may be behind it. This chain connects TRBV9 to TRBJ2-3, with a weak D call TRBD1 (6 bases). Germline CDR1 is SGDLS and CDR2 is YYNGEE. The CDR3 is 15 residues long. The CDR3 spells CPSSVGEGGADTQYF. The CDR3 bases are TGTCCCAGCAGCGTAGGGGAAGGGGGAGCAGATACGCAGTATTTT.

This sequence joins TRBV3-1 and TRBJ2-4; 10 bases match TRBD1. Germline V gene lookup returns CDR1 LGHDT and CDR2 YNNKEL (reference sequence). The CDR3 is 20 amino acids. Trimming took 4 bases from V and 3 from J; bases not matched to a gene: 18. The CDR3 protein is CASSRTTGAGTGDGKNIQYF. CDR3 sequence (DNA): TGTGCCAGCAGCCGCACGACGGGGGCAGGGACAGGGGATGGCAAAAACATTCAGTACTTC. Together with reference TRBV3-1 and TRBJ2-4, the CDR3 gives the full variable domain: DTAVSQTPKYLVTQMGNDKSIKCEQNLGHDTMYWYKQDSKKFLKIMFSYNNKELIINETVPNRFSPKSPDKAHLNLHINSLELGDSAVYFCASSRTTGAGTGDGKNIQYFGAGTRLSVL.

This clonotype has more than one count but fewer than ten. The rearrangement joins TRBV9 to TRBJ2-3, with 12 bases fitting TRBD2. The CDR3 is made up of 17 amino acids. Germline V CDR1 and CDR2: SGDLS, YYNGEE. Unmatched junction bases numbered 6, after V lost 4 bases and J lost 0 bases. The CDR3 loop reads CASSLLAGGRSTDTQYF. Here the CDR3 DNA reads TGTGCCAGCAGCCTTCTAGCGGGGGGGCGTAGCACAGATACGCAGTATTTT.

This clonotype has more than one count but fewer than ten. The V call is TRBV12-3 or TRBV12-4, the J call TRBJ2-5; the D is unclear. V lost 7 bases to trimming and J lost 3 bases, with 9 bases between them. CDR3 length: 12 residues. DNA of the CDR3: TGTGCCAGCAACCTTGGGGAAGAGACCCAGTACTTC. It yields the protein CASNLGEETQYF.

The chain has TRBV7-2 and TRBJ2-7, with 10 bases identical to TRBD2. CDR1 and CDR2 from the germline V gene are SGHTA and FQGNSA. J lost 0 bases, V lost 5 bases, and 4 bases had no gene match. The length of the CDR3 is 15 residues. This CDR3 reads CASSQIAGGSYEQYF. In DNA, the CDR3 is TGTGCCAGCAGCCAGATAGCGGGAGGCTCCTACGAGCAGTACTTC. The complete variable domain, with remaining parts taken from reference TRBV7-2 and TRBJ2-7, reads GAGVSQSPSNKVTEKGKDVELRCDPISGHTALYWYRQSLGQGLEFLIYFQGNSAPDKSGLPSDRFSAERTGGSVSTLTIQRTQQEDSAVYLCASSQIAGGSYEQYFGPGTRLTVT.

This clonotype was detected a few times. V and J are TRBV5-1 and TRBJ2-5, with 14 bases that match TRBD2. This CDR3 has 17 amino acids. Germline trimming cut 4 bases from V and 1 base from J; bases unmatched to any gene: 6. Per germline, CDR1 SGHRS and CDR2 YFSETQ. The chain's CDR3 is CASSKGLAGDRQETQYF. The CDR3 DNA reads as TGCGCCAGCAGCAAGGGACTAGCGGGGGACCGCCAAGAGACCCAGTACTTC. Filled out from reference TRBV5-1 and TRBJ2-5, the complete variable domain reads KAGVTQTPRYLIKTRGQQVTLSCSPISGHRSVSWYQQTPGQGLQFLFEYFSETQRNKGNFPGRFSGRQFSNSRSEMNVSTLELGDSALYLCASSKGLAGDRQETQYFGPGTRLLVL.

The chain has TRBV12-3 or TRBV12-4 and TRBJ2-2; 8 bases are a match to TRBD1. Trimming took 6 bases from V and 7 from J; bases not matched to a gene: 10. This CDR3 is 15 amino acids long. The CDR3 region has the DNA TGTGCCAGCAGCCAAACCCAGGGGGCAGGCGGGGAGCTGTTTTTT. Encoded protein: CASSQTQGAGGELFF.

The CDR3 bases are TGTGCCACTACGGACCCCTGGGCCTACAATGAGCAGTTCTTC. This gives the protein CATTDPWAYNEQFF. The V and J genes are TRBV19 and TRBJ2-5; D gene ambiguous. Near its end, the DNA agrees better with TRBJ2-1, so the J call may be wrong. The CDR3 loop spans 14 amino acids. Germline-derived CDR1 and CDR2 are LNHDA and SQIVND (reference sequence).

This clonotype was detected only a few times. The V and J genes are TRBV12-3 or TRBV12-4 and TRBJ2-2, with 13 bases aligning to TRBD2. V gave up 6 bases and J gave up 1 base; unmatched junction bases: 2. The CDR3 covers 16 residues. For the CDR3, the DNA is TGTGCCAGCAGCGGGACTAGCGGGGTGAACACCGGGGAGCTGTTTTTT. Its translation: CASSGTSGVNTGELFF.

The V call is TRBV2, the J call TRBJ2-5; TRBD1 agrees at 8 bases. The CDR3 is 13 residues long. Germline V CDR1 and CDR2: SNHLY, FYNNEI. The V and J ends lost 7 bases and 3 bases, in that order; junction bases with no gene match: 4. The CDR3 loop reads CASNYRGEETQYF. CDR3 DNA: TGTGCCAGCAATTACAGGGGGGAAGAGACCCAGTACTTC.

Only a few counts were recorded for this clonotype. This chain connects TRBV7-3 to TRBJ1-2; the D gene is possibly TRBD1 (5 bases). Germline lookup yields CDR1 SGHTA and CDR2 FQGTGA. V lost 4 bases, J lost 4 bases, and 10 bases lay in between. This CDR3 spans 13 amino acids. The CDR3 nucleotides are TGTGCCAGCAGCTGGGGCCTGGTCTATGGCTACACCTTC. It codes for CASSWGLVYGYTF.

For the CDR3, the DNA is TGTGCCAGCACCGTAGCGGGCACTAGCACAGATACGCAGTATTTT. Amino acid sequence: CASTVAGTSTDTQYF. The chain uses TRBV6-6 and TRBJ2-3, with 7 bases identical to TRBD2. Germline V gene lookup returns CDR1 MNHNY and CDR2 SVGAGI (reference sequence). The length of the CDR3 is 15 residues. The V segment lost 7 bases and the J segment 0 bases; nucleotides outside the gene matches: 7.

This clonotype was observed a handful of times. The chain has TRBV4-3 and TRBJ1-2, with D possibly matching TRBD1 (5 bases). V dropped 0 bases and J dropped 4 bases, with 9 bases sitting between them. Per the germline V gene, CDR1 is LGHNA and CDR2 is YSLEER. This CDR3 has 14 amino acids. The CDR3 nucleotides are TGCGCCAGCAGCCAAGATATGGGGCCCTATGGCTACACCTTC. Residues: CASSQDMGPYGYTF.

V gene TRBV7-3 combines with J gene TRBJ2-1; 8 nucleotides match TRBD2. The CDR3 totals 15 residues. V trimming: 2 bases; J trimming: 7 bases; junction bases outside the gene matches: 7. Per the germline V gene, CDR1 is SGHTA and CDR2 is FQGTGA. The DNA of the CDR3 is TGTGCCAGCAGCTTACTCGTGACTAGCGTAAATGAGCAGTTCTTC. Protein sequence: CASSLLVTSVNEQFF.

The chain's CDR3 is CASSIIDSSGANVLTF. The CDR3 coding sequence is TGTGCCAGCAGTATCATCGACAGCTCTGGGGCCAACGTCCTGACTTTC. The chain couples TRBV2 to TRBJ2-6; tentative D call: TRBD1 (5 bases). The ends were cut back, 5 bases at V and 0 bases at J, with 11 bases in the middle. This CDR3 comprises 16 residues. Germline V lookup: CDR1 SNHLY, CDR2 FYNNEI.

The rearrangement links TRBV7-2 to TRBJ2-3; possible D gene TRBD1, 5 bases. This CDR3 has 15 amino acids. Deletions cut 4 bases from V and 1 base from J, with 12 bases between. The germline CDR1 and CDR2 sequences are SGHTA and FQGNSA. The CDR3 here is CASSSQGYGTDTQYF. For the CDR3, the DNA is TGTGCCAGCAGCTCCCAGGGTTACGGCACAGATACGCAGTATTTT. The full variable domain, completed using reference TRBV7-2 and TRBJ2-3, is GAGVSQSPSNKVTEKGKDVELRCDPISGHTALYWYRQSLGQGLEFLIYFQGNSAPDKSGLPSDRFSAERTGGSVSTLTIQRTQQEDSAVYLCASSSQGYGTDTQYFGPGTRLTVL.

The gene calls are TRBV24-1 and TRBJ2-1; tentative D call: TRBD2 (6 bases). The CDR3 covers 14 residues. Trimming took 4 bases from V and 1 from J, leaving 7 bases between them. Germline V gives CDR1 KGHDR, CDR2 SFDVKD. As DNA, the CDR3 is TGTGCCACCAGTGAGGCGGGGTCCTACAATGAGCAGTTCTTC. Translated, it gives CATSEAGSYNEQFF.

The chain joins TRBV9 to TRBJ2-3; D might be TRBD1 or TRBD2, each matching 5 bases. The germline V and J ends were trimmed by 3 bases and 2 bases, with 13 bases remaining between them. The germline gives CDR1 SGDLS, CDR2 YYNGEE. The CDR3 sequence is 15 residues long. Here the CDR3 DNA reads TGTGCCAGCAGCGCCTCCGGGACCAACACAGATACGCAGTATTTT. Protein: CASSASGTNTDTQYF.

The genes are TRBV6-6 and TRBJ2-1, with D uncertain. Germline V gene sequence: CDR1 MNHNY, CDR2 SVGAGI (reference sequence). Trimming stripped 7 bases from V and 4 bases from J, with 8 bases between. The CDR3 is made up of 12 amino acids. In DNA, the CDR3 is TGTGCCAGCAACGTCGGGTACAATGAGCAGTTCTTC. Residues: CASNVGYNEQFF.

The genes are TRBV6-1 and TRBJ1-5; 9 nucleotides align to TRBD1. The CDR3 is 14 amino acids. Germline V CDR1 and CDR2: MNHNS, SASEGT. The V segment lost 5 bases and the J segment 5 bases; nucleotides outside the gene matches: 4. CDR3 DNA: TGTGCCAGCAGTAGCCGGGACAGGGATCAGCCCCAGCATTTT. Encoded protein: CASSSRDRDQPQHF.

V is TRBV29-1 and J is TRBJ2-7, with D tentatively TRBD1 (5 bases). The CDR3 totals 11 residues. V lost 5 bases and J lost 6, with 11 bases in between. CDR1 SQVTM and CDR2 ANQGSEA come from the germline V gene. CDR3 region: CSVNSGSEQYF. The DNA of the CDR3 is TGCAGCGTTAACTCAGGGTCCGAGCAGTACTTC.

This clonotype was detected only a few times. The chain couples TRBV21-1 to TRBJ2-5; the D call in the table, TRBD1, was not verified against the DNA. TRBV21-1 is noted as a pseudogene. This CDR3 contains 14 residues. The CDR3 loop reads CASSKVTGRETQYF. The CDR3 coding sequence is TGTGCCAGCAGCAAAGTTACAGGGAGGGAGACCCAGTACTTC.

The chain has TRBV12-3 or TRBV12-4 and TRBJ1-2; D remains ambiguous. The V end was cut by 7 bases, the J end by 3 bases, with 15 bases between. The CDR3 consists of 14 residues. CDR3 in DNA: TGTGCCAGCACCCCTGCCGGGCTCCACTATGGCTACACCTTC. Amino acid sequence: CASTPAGLHYGYTF.

V gene TRBV7-3 combines with J gene TRBJ2-1; D is unresolved. The CDR3 is 13 residues long. V lost 1 base and J lost 6, with 7 bases in between. Germline CDR1 reads SGHTA; CDR2 reads FQGTGA. The CDR3 sequence: CASSLISGNEQFF. The CDR3 DNA follows: TGTGCCAGCAGCTTAATTTCGGGCAATGAGCAGTTCTTC.